The 29 T cell receptor beta chains in this list originate from one sample, sequenced in a study of T cell responses to AZD1222 COVID-19 vaccine. Sequencing used immunoSEQ multiplex PCR; TCRdb keeps in-frame clones, though not all of them. Of about 120,000 clones listed, over 75% are singletons. The sequenced sample was peripheral blood, obtained on day 0 of MenACWY control vaccination. The receptors were sampled from an adult in good health.

V usage is TRBV7-2 and J usage is TRBJ2-5, with 9 bases lining up with TRBD1. This CDR3 has 13 amino acids. The germline CDR1 and CDR2 sequences are SGHTA and FQGNSA. V gave up 6 bases and J gave up 3 bases; unmatched junction bases: 2. The CDR3 is CASSRDREETQYF. The CDR3 bases are TGTGCCAGCAGTCGGGACAGGGAAGAGACCCAGTACTTC.

Here the CDR3 reads CASSLGQGGFYGYTF. DNA for the CDR3: TGTGCCAGCAGCCTGGGACAGGGGGGTTTCTATGGCTACACCTTC. The chain carries TRBV5-5 and TRBJ1-2; 11 bases line up with TRBD1. CDR1 SGHKS and CDR2 YYEKEE come from the germline V gene (reference sequence). This CDR3 contains 15 residues. V was pared by 4 bases and J by 4 bases, with 6 bases of the junction left unmatched. Complete variable domain (other parts from reference TRBV5-5 and TRBJ1-2): DAGVTQSPTHLIKTRGQQVTLRCSPISGHKSVSWYQQVLGQGPQFIFQYYEKEERGRGNFPDRFSARQFPNYSSELNVNALLLGDSALYLCASSLGQGGFYGYTFGSGTRLTVV.

The CDR3 sequence: CSVGDRGSYEQYF. CDR3 sequence (DNA): TGCAGCGTGGGGGACAGGGGTTCATACGAGCAGTACTTC. The rearrangement joins TRBV29-1 to TRBJ2-7; 10 bases align to TRBD1. With V trimmed by 6 bases and J by 4 bases, 6 bases remained unmatched. Germline V gene data show CDR1 as SQVTM and CDR2 as ANQGSEA. There are 13 residues in the CDR3.

Worth noting for this clone: The sample holds other DNA sequences that translate to the same CDR3. V is TRBV18 and J is TRBJ1-5; a weak D match, TRBD1 (6 bases). Germline CDR1 KGHSH, CDR2 LQKENI. The CDR3 has 13 amino acids. The V end lost 2 bases, the J end lost 7 bases, and 9 bases lay between the germline ends. CDR3 amino acids: CASSPEGGQPQHF. The DNA for the CDR3 is TGTGCCAGCTCACCAGAGGGGGGCCAGCCCCAGCATTTT. The entire variable domain, with the rest obtained from reference TRBV18 and TRBJ1-5, is as follows: NAGVMQNPRHLVRRRGQEARLRCSPMKGHSHVYWYRQLPEEGLKFMVYLQKENIIDESGMPKERFSAEFPKEGPSILRIQQVVRGDSAAYFCASSPEGGQPQHFGDGTRLSIL.

The V and J genes are TRBV7-2 and TRBJ1-1, with 7 bases matching TRBD1. Germline CDR1 is SGHTA and CDR2 is FQGNSA. V was pared by 5 bases and J by 6 bases, with 12 bases of the junction left unmatched. There are 15 residues in the CDR3. CDR3 sequence (DNA): TGTGCCAGCAGCGCCACGGGGCTAACAGGGGCTGAAGCTTTCTTT. Residues: CASSATGLTGAEAFF.

This clone was detected only once. The chain employs TRBV9 and TRBJ1-1; the D is unclear. Germline V gene lookup returns CDR1 SGDLS and CDR2 YYNGEE. This CDR3 is 14 amino acids long. V was shortened by 3 bases and J by 0 bases, with 9 bases between the two germline ends. CDR3 protein: CASSANQMNTEAFF. CDR3 nucleotides: TGTGCCAGCAGCGCAAATCAAATGAACACTGAAGCTTTCTTT.

The chain has TRBV18 and TRBJ1-2, with a tentative D call TRBD1 (6 bases). This CDR3 region has 14 residues. Germline V gene sequence: CDR1 KGHSH, CDR2 LQKENI. Trimming shortened V by 3 bases and J by 3 bases, and 11 bases separated the two germline ends. For the CDR3, the DNA is TGTGCCAGCTCACCCTGGGGGGCGGACTATGGCTACACCTTC. Translating gives CASSPWGADYGYTF. The whole variable domain, remainder taken from reference TRBV18 and TRBJ1-2, is NAGVMQNPRHLVRRRGQEARLRCSPMKGHSHVYWYRQLPEEGLKFMVYLQKENIIDESGMPKERFSAEFPKEGPSILRIQQVVRGDSAAYFCASSPWGADYGYTFGSGTRLTVV.

V gene TRBV5-1 combines with J gene TRBJ1-2, with D possibly TRBD1 on 6 matching bases. The germline CDR1 and CDR2 sequences are SGHRS and YFSETQ. V was shortened by 4 bases and J by 6 bases, with 16 bases between the two germline ends. CDR3 length: 14 residues. The CDR3 nucleotides read TGCGCCAGCAGCAAGATACAGGGATCAGATGGCTACACCTTC. This encodes CASSKIQGSDGYTF.

This chain joins TRBV9 and TRBJ2-3, with D tentatively TRBD1 (6 bases). In germline, CDR1 is SGDLS, CDR2 YYNGEE. The ends were cut back, 4 bases at V and 5 bases at J, with 11 bases in the middle. This CDR3 has 13 residues. The CDR3 is CASSSRGGDTQYF. The CDR3 DNA follows: TGTGCCAGCAGCTCCCGAGGGGGAGATACGCAGTATTTT.

This sequence joins TRBV7-3 and TRBJ2-1; TRBD2 matches at 16 bases. With V trimmed by 5 bases and J by 12 bases, 10 bases remained unmatched. This CDR3 region has 16 residues. Germline CDR1 reads SGHTA; CDR2 reads FQGTGA. The CDR3 protein is CASSTAGTSGGEGQFF. For the CDR3, the DNA is TGTGCCAGCAGCACTGCCGGGACTAGCGGGGGGGAAGGGCAGTTCTTC.

A remark on this clone: The same CDR3 can be traced to other DNA sequences in this sample. The chain has TRBV5-1 and TRBJ1-1; TRBD1 aligns across 11 bases. V dropped 4 bases and J dropped 0; count of bases not matched to a gene: 8. This CDR3 is built from 17 residues. Germline CDR1 and CDR2: SGHRS and YFSETQ. CDR3 sequence (DNA): TGCGCCAGCAGCCCCGGACAGGGGGCGACCATGAACACTGAAGCTTTCTTT. This sequence encodes CASSPGQGATMNTEAFF.

The chain has TRBV7-9 and TRBJ2-5; TRBD2 aligns across 14 bases. The V gene end was trimmed by 5 bases and the J gene end by 1 base; junction bases not matched to a gene: 12. CDR1 SEHNR and CDR2 FQNEAQ come from the germline V gene (reference sequence). This CDR3 region has 19 residues. This CDR3 reads CASSHPRGLAGGTQETQYF. The DNA of the CDR3 is TGTGCCAGCAGCCACCCACGCGGACTAGCGGGGGGAACCCAAGAGACCCAGTACTTC.

The chain joins TRBV5-5 to TRBJ1-1; no clear D gene. Trimming took off 4 bases at V and 6 bases at J, with 13 bases between the two ends. The CDR3 spans 13 residues. Germline V gives CDR1 SGHKS, CDR2 YYEKEE (reference sequence). CDR3 amino acids: CASSPRLFPEAFF. The CDR3 DNA sequence: TGTGCCAGCAGCCCACGACTGTTTCCTGAAGCTTTCTTT.

CDR3: CATSDLSRASDTQYF. The CDR3 DNA follows: TGTGCCACCAGTGATTTGTCCAGGGCCTCAGATACGCAGTATTTT. The chain employs TRBV24-1 and TRBJ2-3; tentative D call: TRBD1 (5 bases). V gave up 0 bases and J gave up 4 bases, with 10 bases separating them. The CDR3 runs 15 residues. Germline V gene data show CDR1 as KGHDR and CDR2 as SFDVKD.

The chain is built from TRBV14 and TRBJ2-7; 11 bases line up with TRBD2. Unmatched junction bases numbered 9, after V lost 4 bases and J lost 10 bases. The germline V gene has CDR1 SGHDN and CDR2 FVKESK. There are 14 residues in the CDR3. The CDR3 region has the DNA TGTGCCAGCAGCCTACTCGGGACTAGCGGATCCCAGTACTTC. It is translated as CASSLLGTSGSQYF.

The CDR3 region has the DNA TGTGCCAGCAGACCGCGGACAGGGGGTGTGCGGAACACTGAAGCTTTCTTT. It codes for CASRPRTGGVRNTEAFF. This chain uses TRBV28 with TRBJ1-1; 10 nucleotides line up with TRBD1. Germline CDR1 is MDHEN and CDR2 is SYDVKM. V gave up 6 bases and J gave up 1 base; unmatched junction bases: 11. The CDR3 totals 17 residues.

The rearrangement joins TRBV24-1 to TRBJ2-3; tentative D call: TRBD1 (6 bases). V was shortened by 3 bases and J by 1 base, with 13 bases between the two germline ends. The CDR3 has 16 residues. CDR1 and CDR2 (germline): KGHDR, SFDVKD. The CDR3 coding sequence is TGTGCCACCAGTGATCAACGGGACACCCGCACAGATACGCAGTATTTT. Residues: CATSDQRDTRTDTQYF.

This clone was found once. This chain links TRBV7-2 with TRBJ2-7; possibly TRBD1 for D (6 bases). Deletions cut 2 bases from V and 2 bases from J, with 7 bases between. Germline V gene lookup returns CDR1 SGHTA and CDR2 FQGNSA. This CDR3 contains 13 residues. DNA of the CDR3: TGTGCCAGCAGCTTATACAGGGCCTACGAGCAGTACTTC. Its translation: CASSLYRAYEQYF.

The CDR3 here is CASSLVIRYSNQPQHF. The DNA of the CDR3 is TGTGCCAGCAGCTTAGTGATCCGTTATAGCAATCAGCCCCAGCATTTT. The V call is TRBV7-8, the J call TRBJ1-5, with D unresolved. Deletions cut 1 base from V and 0 bases from J, with 10 bases between. Germline V gene data show CDR1 as SGHVS and CDR2 as FQNEAQ. CDR3 size: 16 residues.

As regards this clone: The junction departs from germline at one end; a sequencing error may be responsible. The V gene is TRBV5-1, the J gene TRBJ1-4, with D perhaps TRBD1 (6 bases). CDR1 SGHRS and CDR2 YFSETQ come from the germline V gene. The CDR3 has 15 amino acids. CDR3 sequence: CASSLVGARGEKLFF. The CDR3 region has the DNA TGCGCCAGCAGTTTGGTGGGGGCTAGGGGTGAAAAACTGTTTTTT.

V and J are TRBV19 and TRBJ2-1; D is possibly TRBD1 or TRBD2 (5 bases each). V was shortened by 4 bases and J by 7 bases, with 14 bases between the two germline ends. In germline, CDR1 is LNHDA, CDR2 SQIVND (reference sequence). The CDR3 extends over 14 amino acids. Here the CDR3 reads CASSNVGGLNEQFF. CDR3 DNA: TGTGCCAGTAGTAACGTTGGGGGTCTAAATGAGCAGTTCTTC.

The chain combines TRBV28 with TRBJ2-1; D might be TRBD1 (5 bases). The CDR3 loop spans 13 amino acids. Germline values: CDR1 MDHEN, CDR2 SYDVKM. CDR3 DNA sequence: TGTGCGACCGGTAGGGGATACGGCAATGAGCAGTTCTTC. It translates to CATGRGYGNEQFF. The variable domain in full, completed from reference TRBV28 and TRBJ2-1, reads DVKVTQSSRYLVKRTGEKVFLECVQDMDHENMFWYRQDPGLGLRLIYFSYDVKMKEKGDIPEGYSVSREKKERFSLILESASTNQTSMYLCATGRGYGNEQFFGPGTRLTVL.

The genes are TRBV29-1 and TRBJ2-3, with unresolved D. V lost 6 bases, J lost 7 bases, and 11 bases lay in between. Germline V gene lookup returns CDR1 SQVTM and CDR2 ANQGSEA. This CDR3 has 11 residues. DNA of the CDR3: TGCAGCGTCCCACAGTCGTATACGCAGTATTTT. Translated: CSVPQSYTQYF.

In its sample, this clone was seen once. Other DNA sequences from this sample encode an identical CDR3 as well. J is TRBJ2-7 and V is TRBV19; weak D call: TRBD2 (5 bases). The germline V and J ends were trimmed by 3 bases and 6 bases, with 9 bases remaining between them. Germline V gene sequence: CDR1 LNHDA, CDR2 SQIVND (reference sequence). The CDR3 sequence is 12 residues long. The DNA for the CDR3 is TGTGCCAGTAGTATTGGCGGGTCCGAGCAGTACTTC. Translating gives CASSIGGSEQYF.

The V and J genes are TRBV3-1 (or the pseudogene TRBV3-2) and TRBJ2-7, with 7 nucleotides matching TRBD1. Germline assignment: CDR1 LGHDT and CDR2 YNNKEL (reference sequence). The CDR3 sequence is 14 residues long. Trimming removed 4 bases from V and 1 base from J; junction bases left unmatched: 4. The DNA for the CDR3 is TGTGCCAGCAGCCCGGGACAGTCTTCCTACGAGCAGTACTTC. Translation: CASSPGQSSYEQYF.

The chain recombines TRBV28 with TRBJ1-6; D gene unclear. V was cut by 2 bases and J by 0 bases, with 11 bases left in between. Germline V gene sequence: CDR1 MDHEN, CDR2 SYDVKM. There are 17 residues in the CDR3. Here the CDR3 DNA reads TGTGCCAGCAGTTTAGGGGTCATTAGCTCCTATAATTCACCCCTCCACTTT. Its translation: CASSLGVISSYNSPLHF.

A single count supports this clone. J is TRBJ1-5 and V is TRBV18; 10 bases are shared with TRBD1. V was clipped by 5 bases and J by 4 bases; unmatched bases: 5. The CDR3 spans 15 residues. The germline V gene encodes CDR1 KGHSH and CDR2 LQKENI. Here the CDR3 reads CASSLGQGTNQPQHF. The CDR3 DNA reads TGTGCCAGCTCATTGGGACAGGGGACGAATCAGCCCCAGCATTTT. Using reference TRBV18 and TRBJ1-5 for the parts outside the CDR3, the full variable domain is NAGVMQNPRHLVRRRGQEARLRCSPMKGHSHVYWYRQLPEEGLKFMVYLQKENIIDESGMPKERFSAEFPKEGPSILRIQQVVRGDSAAYFCASSLGQGTNQPQHFGDGTRLSIL.

The rearrangement uses TRBV6-2 or TRBV6-3 and TRBJ2-7; 8 bases are shared with TRBD1. This CDR3 has 15 residues. V shed 6 bases and J 0 bases; nucleotides not matched to a gene: 7. Germline CDR1 is MNHEY and CDR2 is SVGEGT. The CDR3, as DNA: TGTGCCAGCAGCGAGACAGGGGTAGCCTCCTACGAGCAGTACTTC. Protein sequence: CASSETGVASYEQYF.

The chain combines TRBV15 with TRBJ1-3; 7 bases are a match to TRBD1. The J segment lost 2 bases and the V segment lost 1 base, leaving 14 bases of the junction unmatched. Looked up from germline, CDR1 is LNHNV and CDR2 is YYDKDF (reference sequence). This CDR3 has 19 residues. The CDR3 spells CATSRGLQLQGRTGNTIYF. CDR3 bases: TGTGCCACCAGCAGAGGGCTCCAACTACAGGGGAGGACTGGAAACACCATATATTTT. Full variable domain (remainder filled in from reference TRBV15 and TRBJ1-3): DAMVIQNPRYQVTQFGKPVTLSCSQTLNHNVMYWYQQKSSQAPKLLFHYYDKDFNNEADTPDNFQSRRPNTSFCFLDIRSPGLGDTAMYLCATSRGLQLQGRTGNTIYFGEGSWLTVV.